This TCR beta chain was recovered during a study of response to subunit inactivated influenza vaccine. From the RT-PCR reads, TCRdb called clonotypes with MiXCR, one entry per CDR3 protein. The profile shows fewer than 750,000 distinct CDR3 sequences, less than 15% of them singletons. This clonotype occurred a few times. The antigen is undetermined. Study-wide points: A suggestion made by the authors is that each seasonal influenza vaccination recruits few new T cells.

Looked up from germline, CDR1 is LNHNV and CDR2 is YYDKDF (reference sequence). The CDR3 runs to 15 residues. The J segment lost 2 bases and the V segment lost 1 base, leaving 5 bases of the junction unmatched. The receptor was derived from a man aged 45-65 years who received an inactivated influenza vaccine. The genes are TRBV15 and TRBJ2-7; 7 nucleotides line up with TRBD1. The sample was PBMCs from blood, taken 12 days after vaccination. CDR3 DNA: TGTGCCACCAGCAGAGGGACAGGATTGACCTACGAGCAGTACTTC. Amino acid sequence: CATSRGTGLTYEQYF. Supplemented by reference TRBV15 and TRBJ2-7, the full variable domain reads DAMVIQNPRYQVTQFGKPVTLSCSQTLNHNVMYWYQQKSSQAPKLLFHYYDKDFNNEADTPDNFQSRRPNTSFCFLDIRSPGLGDTAMYLCATSRGTGLTYEQYFGPGTRLTVT.